This T cell receptor (beta chain) was observed in a study of cytomegalovirus exposure and HLA in healthy donors. The study's findings and limits: An analysis was carried out at a later point. It showed that HLA-associated TCR beta chains were more clonally expanded than equally common non-associated chains. Reportedly, fewer N-insertions than the approximately 600-donor mean appeared in an Asian-associated ancestry cluster in a later analysis.

Worth noting for this clone: Its target is not known.

The PCR made use of 60 Vbeta and 13 Jbeta primers. Measured with immunoSEQ multiplex PCR; TCRdb has only the in-frame clones, and not every one. The table includes around 130,000 clones, 50% to 75% detected once. Donors counted as nominally healthy when sampled, yet unrecorded immune exposures were likely. Germline V gene sequence: CDR1 SGHTA, CDR2 FQGNSA. The germline V and J ends were trimmed by 3 bases and 6 bases, with 15 bases remaining between them. This CDR3 contains 15 residues. Sequencing was performed on PBMCs. The chain employs TRBV7-2 and TRBJ2-1, with D possibly TRBD2 on 6 matching bases. The TCR comes from a woman aged 40 to 50 in good health and CMV-seropositive. DNA of the CDR3: TGTGCCAGCAGCTTTGGGGGGAAGGTTGGCAATGAGCAGTTCTTC. It encodes CASSFGGKVGNEQFF.